The sequence of this TCR beta chain was determined in a study of human T cells and chemical hapten exposure. Study outcomes and limitations: TCRs at high frequency, those above 1 in 1000, did not change with DPC sensitization.

CDR3 length equals 16 residues. With 4 bases removed from V and 5 bases from J, the gap between germline ends came to 21 bases. Germline V gene sequence: CDR1 SGHRS, CDR2 YFSETQ. As regards this clonotype: The antigen remains undetermined.

TCRdb ran MiXCR on the RACE reads and lists one entry per CDR3 protein. The sample has about 71,000 distinct CDR3 sequences; approximately 9.4% are singletons. The time point: patch test 1, 2 weeks after DPC sensitization. Treatment here: therapeutic diphenylcyclopropenone sensitization with weekly scalp DPC. Unfractionated whole blood was the source of the extracted total RNA. The receptor comes from a woman aged 35 to 49 with alopecia areata. Some clones in this sample may be carry-over from other donors' samples. The genes are TRBV5-1 and TRBJ2-5; TRBD2 might be the D (6 bases). Sequenced here: whole blood, sampled in connection with sensitization to the hapten diphenylcyclopropenone (DPC). The CDR3 is CASSRRGSLNTETQYF. The CDR3 coding sequence is TGCGCCAGCAGCCGTCGGGGGTCCCTAAACACGGAGACCCAGTACTTC.